This is a list of T cell receptor beta chains from one sample in a study of naive and memory T cell subsets. From the UMI-ligation and nested PCR reads, TCRdb called clonotypes with MiXCR, one entry per CDR3 protein. The profile shows some 82,000 distinct CDR3 sequences, 9% of them singletons. Sequencing used naive CD8+ T cells from blood. Receptor source: a human donor in good health. The CDR3 runs from the conserved cysteine through the conserved F or W. Fields, in order: V gene, CDR3 protein.

v_gene: TRBV30
CDR3aa: CAQRGSGSVCF

v_gene: TRBV27
CDR3aa: CASSSGLAGSLYF

v_gene: TRBV12-3/TRBV12-4
CDR3aa: CASSSRTSGYNEQFF

v_gene: TRBV29-1
CDR3aa: CSAGWTGVNEQFF

v_gene: TRBV6-5
CDR3aa: CASSYSGHTDTQYF

v_gene: TRBV4-2
CDR3aa: CASSQPVGANEKLFF

v_gene: TRBV4-3
CDR3aa: CASSQDASLDEKLFF

v_gene: TRBV10-3
CDR3aa: CAISPIEQGSSYEQYF

v_gene: TRBV28
CDR3aa: CAVGPSENYEQYF

v_gene: TRBV28
CDR3aa: CASKEVGASYEQYF

v_gene: TRBV5-6
CDR3aa: CASSLGSSGNYEQYF

v_gene: TRBV10-1
CDR3aa: CASSTSGSSYEQYF

v_gene: TRBV20-1
CDR3aa: CSARVAAGAADTQYF

v_gene: TRBV7-8
CDR3aa: CASSLYVGGRTDTQYF

v_gene: TRBV27
CDR3aa: CASSLILGGDEQFF

v_gene: TRBV5-1
CDR3aa: CASSPGGGYNEQFF

v_gene: TRBV28
CDR3aa: CASSSAGLFEGSYEQYF

v_gene: TRBV3-1
CDR3aa: CASSPGTGLGTEAFF

v_gene: TRBV27
CDR3aa: CASTGGRGRGETQYF

v_gene: TRBV10-3
CDR3aa: CAIRDQTGEAGELFF

v_gene: TRBV12-5
CDR3aa: CASVNPSNTGELFF

v_gene: TRBV7-9
CDR3aa: CATSGPQTGTEQFF

v_gene: TRBV12-3/TRBV12-4
CDR3aa: CASKDGTYEQYF

v_gene: TRBV20-1
CDR3aa: CSAPDRETNSPLHF

v_gene: TRBV12-3/TRBV12-4
CDR3aa: CASSPSDRVKLAKNIQYF

v_gene: TRBV7-8
CDR3aa: CASSLAEGLNTDTQYF

v_gene: TRBV29-1
CDR3aa: CSVEGERDTSEQFF

v_gene: TRBV29-1
CDR3aa: CSVGGGINHDEQYF

v_gene: TRBV5-5
CDR3aa: CASSLDSQYSNYGYTF

v_gene: TRBV23-1
CDR3aa: CASSQDSLRGENTEAFF

v_gene: TRBV27
CDR3aa: CASSLSSRGNTEAFF

v_gene: TRBV6-5
CDR3aa: CASSYVADNEQFF

v_gene: TRBV28
CDR3aa: CASLGQYNEQFF

v_gene: TRBV7-9
CDR3aa: CASSPVTAEQYF

v_gene: TRBV19
CDR3aa: CASSEGLVFSYNEQFF

v_gene: TRBV30
CDR3aa: CAWSDPGQDEQYF

v_gene: TRBV7-6
CDR3aa: CASSLSNWGGGEQTITYNEQFF

v_gene: TRBV5-6
CDR3aa: CASSAGQGAQPQHF

v_gene: TRBV7-9
CDR3aa: CASRDGSSYEQYF

v_gene: TRBV3-1
CDR3aa: CASSPRGQGLYEQYF

v_gene: TRBV7-6
CDR3aa: CASSLEILGQPNTGELFF